This TCR beta chain was identified in a study of radiotherapy plus CTLA-4 blockade in lung cancer. At the level of the study: 18% of patients responded objectively, and roughly 34% achieved disease control. Study-wide results and caveats: The best prediction of response reportedly came from early blood T cell clone dynamics, with interferon-beta. Radiotherapy plus ipilimumab was followed by expansion in blood of tumor-derived TCR clones.

On this clone itself: Its matching antigen is unknown.

Germline values: CDR1 GTSNPN, CDR2 SVGIG (reference sequence). The CDR3 has 14 amino acids. V was cut by 3 bases and J by 3 bases, with 14 bases left in between. The method was immunoSEQ multiplex PCR; TCRdb's version includes in-frame clones alone and lacks a portion of them. Among 65,000 to 90,000 clones listed, approximately 86% were seen once. The clonotype was recovered from a human donor with non-small cell lung cancer who had stable disease on radiotherapy plus ipilimumab. The rearrangement uses TRBV30 and TRBJ1-1; D might be TRBD1 (5 bases). The material was peripheral blood, obtained from a patient treated with radiotherapy plus ipilimumab. CDR3 sequence: CAWRRKGEDTEAFF. CDR3 sequence (DNA): TGTGCCTGGAGAAGGAAAGGGGAGGACACTGAAGCTTTCTTT.